The rows below give T cell receptor beta chains drawn from one sample of a study of T cells after posttransplantation cyclophosphamide. Using immunoSEQ multiplex PCR, the repertoire was profiled, and TCRdb retains in-frame clones only, with some absent. Altogether about 39,000 clones were found in the sample, and no singletons occur. Sequenced input: PBMCs. These receptors originate from a woman aged 50 to 60 in good health and a related stem cell transplant donor. Both conserved end residues are part of each CDR3. Each record gives: D gene, J gene, V gene, clone size, CDR3 protein, CDR3 DNA. D genes are given only for firm matches. The size of a clone is reported for some rows only, either as once, few or many, or as a class for expanded clones.

TRBD2,TRBJ2-7,TRBV6-5,many,CASSYFGLAGEQYF,TGTGCCAGCAGTTACTTTGGACTAGCGGGGGAGCAGTACTTC
TRBD1,TRBJ1-3,TRBV28,-,CASRTRDSLSSGNTIYF,TGTGCCAGCAGGACCCGGGACAGCCTTTCCTCTGGAAACACCATATATTTT
TRBD2,TRBJ2-3,TRBV9,few,CASSRTSGGAYVGTDTQYF,TGTGCCAGCAGCCGGACTAGCGGGGGGGCATATGTCGGCACAGATACGCAGTATTTT
TRBD2,TRBJ2-2,TRBV19,many,CASSIAGGIAGELFF,TGTGCCAGTAGTATAGCGGGGGGGATAGCCGGGGAGCTGTTTTTT
TRBD1,TRBJ1-5,TRBV5-4,many,CASSTGGENQPQHF,TGTGCCAGCAGCACAGGGGGCGAAAATCAGCCCCAGCATTTT
TRBD1,TRBJ2-2,TRBV5-4,many,CASRSDRGTFGELFF,TGTGCCAGCAGGTCGGACAGGGGGACTTTCGGGGAGCTGTTTTTT
-,TRBJ1-4,TRBV6-1,many,CASRAGAGEKLFF,TGTGCCAGCAGGGCAGGGGCAGGGGAAAAACTGTTTTTT
TRBD1,TRBJ1-1,TRBV18,many,CASSRGTGAEAFF,TGTGCCAGCTCCCGCGGGACAGGGGCTGAAGCTTTCTTT
TRBD1,TRBJ1-3,TRBV7-9,many,CASSLTDRAGGNTIYF,TGTGCCAGCAGCTTAACCGACAGGGCGGGTGGAAACACCATATATTTT
-,TRBJ1-1,TRBV28,many,CASSSRGFRTEAFF,TGTGCCAGCAGTAGCAGGGGATTTCGAACTGAAGCTTTCTTT